Listed below are T cell receptor beta chains from one sample, sequenced in a study of blood T cell repertoires in COVID-19. Using immunoSEQ multiplex PCR, the repertoire was profiled, and TCRdb retains in-frame clones only, with some absent. Of around 230,000 clones listed, roughly 87% are singletons. The source material was PBMCs or T cells enriched from blood (not recorded which). Receptors were obtained from a man younger than 30 with acute COVID-19. Each CDR3 is given with its conserved first and last residue. A D gene is named only where the DNA matches it firmly. Some rows mark clone size as missing; the rest say once, few, many or name a class of expanded clone.

TRBJ2-5	TRBV6-1	TRBD2	-	CASSELEGIAGVDETQYF	TGTGCCAGCAGTGAACTTGAAGGGATAGCGGGAGTGGATGAGACCCAGTACTTC
TRBJ2-7	TRBV5-4	TRBD2	-	CASSLGLADYEQYF	TGTGCCAGCAGCTTAGGACTAGCCGACTACGAGCAGTACTTC
TRBJ2-7	TRBV19	TRBD2	-	CASSIATSGPYEQYF	TGTGCCAGTAGTATAGCGACTAGCGGACCCTACGAGCAGTACTTC
TRBJ2-7	TRBV7-8	-	-	CASSSTTGSYEQYF	TGTGCCAGCAGCTCCACGACTGGTTCTTACGAGCAGTACTTC
TRBJ1-5	TRBV27	TRBD1	-	CASSPKTGFDQPQHF	TGTGCCAGCAGTCCGAAGACAGGGTTCGATCAGCCCCAGCATTTT
TRBJ2-2	TRBV3-1/TRBV3-2	-	-	CASSQIGGGKANTGELFF	TGTGCCAGCAGCCAAATAGGGGGTGGCAAGGCTAACACCGGGGAGCTGTTTTTT
TRBJ2-1	TRBV11-3	TRBD2	-	CASSSSSAGGAWDEQFF	TGTGCCAGCAGCTCTAGCTCAGCGGGAGGGGCCTGGGATGAGCAGTTCTTC
TRBJ2-7	TRBV28	-	once	CASSLFGGTKGGQYF	TGTGCCAGCAGTTTATTCGGAGGGACCAAAGGCGGACAGTACTTC
TRBJ1-4	TRBV6-1	-	-	CASSEYSEKLFF	TGTGCCAGCAGTGAATATAGTGAAAAACTGTTTTTT
TRBJ2-3	TRBV28	TRBD1	-	CASSFPDRGSGDTDTQYF	TGTGCCAGCAGTTTCCCAGACAGGGGAAGCGGAGACACAGATACGCAGTATTTT
TRBJ1-2	TRBV27	TRBD1	once	CASSSPLTGGLHGYTF	TGTGCCAGCAGTTCACCCTTAACAGGGGGCTTGCACGGCTACACCTTC
TRBJ1-1	TRBV11-2	-	-	CASSQFGGTNTEAFF	TGTGCCAGCAGCCAATTCGGCGGGACGAACACTGAAGCTTTCTTT
TRBJ1-3	TRBV5-3	-	-	CARSHPRGPTGNTIYF	TGTGCCAGAAGCCACCCAAGGGGCCCCACTGGAAACACCATATATTTT
TRBJ2-1	TRBV4-1	-	-	CASSPQAPHYNEQFF	TGCGCCAGCAGCCCCCAAGCGCCACATTACAATGAGCAGTTCTTC
TRBJ2-7	TRBV7-8	TRBD2	-	CASSLRLAGVRSYEQYF	TGTGCCAGCAGCTTGCGACTAGCGGGAGTCCGCTCCTACGAGCAGTACTTC
TRBJ2-4	TRBV11-2	TRBD1	-	CASSQGQGRNIQYF	TGTGCCAGCAGCCAGGGACAGGGTCGGAACATTCAGTACTTC
TRBJ1-1	TRBV5-1	-	-	CASSVDSRNTEAFF	TGCGCCAGCAGCGTGGACAGTAGGAACACTGAAGCTTTCTTT
TRBJ2-7	TRBV3-1/TRBV3-2	TRBD2	-	CASGSGRLYEQYF	TGTGCCTCCGGGAGCGGGAGACTCTACGAGCAGTACTTC
TRBJ2-7	TRBV24-1	TRBD1	-	CATSEGGDREYEQYF	TGTGCCACCAGTGAGGGGGGGGACAGGGAGTACGAGCAGTACTTC
TRBJ2-5	TRBV4-1	TRBD2	-	CASSQGKLLAGGQETQYF	TGCGCCAGCAGCCAAGGCAAATTACTAGCGGGAGGCCAAGAGACCCAGTACTTC
TRBJ2-7	TRBV5-1	TRBD1	-	CASSWGQLPGEQYF	TGCGCCAGCAGCTGGGGACAGCTACCAGGAGAGCAGTACTTC